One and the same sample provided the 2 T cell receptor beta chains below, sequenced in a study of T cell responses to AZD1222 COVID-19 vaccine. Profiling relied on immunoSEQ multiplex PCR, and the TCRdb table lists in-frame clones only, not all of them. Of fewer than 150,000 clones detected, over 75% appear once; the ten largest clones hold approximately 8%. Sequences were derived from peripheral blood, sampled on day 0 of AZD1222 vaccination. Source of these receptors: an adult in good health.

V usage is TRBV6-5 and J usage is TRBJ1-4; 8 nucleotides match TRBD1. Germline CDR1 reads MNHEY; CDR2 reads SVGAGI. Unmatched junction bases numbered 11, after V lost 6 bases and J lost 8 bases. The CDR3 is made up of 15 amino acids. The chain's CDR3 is CASRGGQEVREKLFF. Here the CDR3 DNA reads TGTGCCAGCAGAGGGGGACAGGAGGTTCGGGAAAAACTGTTTTTT.

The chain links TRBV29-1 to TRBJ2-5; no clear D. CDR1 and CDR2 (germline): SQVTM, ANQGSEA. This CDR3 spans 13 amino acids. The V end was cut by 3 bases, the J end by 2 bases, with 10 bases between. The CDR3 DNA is TGCAGCGTTGAGGAGCGCCTACAAGAGACCCAGTACTTC. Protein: CSVEERLQETQYF. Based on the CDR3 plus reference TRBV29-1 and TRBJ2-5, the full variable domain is SAVISQKPSRDICQRGTSLTIQCQVDSQVTMMFWYRQQPGQSLTLIATANQGSEATYESGFVIDKFPISRPNLTFSTLTVSNMSPEDSSIYLCSVEERLQETQYFGPGTRLLVL.